This passage covers 2 T cell receptor beta chains from one sample sequenced in a study of Ad26.COV2.S vaccination and SARS-CoV-2 variants. Sequencing was performed with immunoSEQ multiplex PCR; in TCRdb, only in-frame clones are kept and a portion is missing. The repertoire holds approximately 360,000 clones, with 83% as singletons. Sample treatment: some 19 received Ad26.COV2.S at low or high dose, single or two shots; five or six received placebo; per-sample allocation not given. Vaccine and placebo recipients were sampled on day 63 after the first injection. The material was peripheral blood, obtained in a trial of Ad26.COV2.S vaccine versus placebo. These receptors were obtained from a person aged 18-60 years who received the Ad26.COV2.S COVID-19 vaccine or a placebo.

The rearrangement uses TRBV11-2 and TRBJ2-4; weak D call: TRBD2 (6 bases). The CDR3 extends over 16 amino acids. Germline CDR1 and CDR2: SGHAT and FQNNGV. The V and J ends lost 2 bases and 1 base respectively, with 12 bases between them. The CDR3 region has the DNA TGTGCCAGCAGCTTACCAAGCGGGTCTGCCAAAAACATTCAGTACTTC. It specifies CASSLPSGSAKNIQYF.

The CDR3 coding sequence is TGTGCCATCAGCCACAGGGTGCCAGGAGGCTACACCTTC. Protein sequence: CAISHRVPGGYTF. This sequence joins TRBV10-3 and TRBJ1-2, with D maybe TRBD1 (6 bases). From germline, CDR1 is ENHRY and CDR2 SYGVKD. This CDR3 spans 13 amino acids. V was shortened by 6 bases and J by 8 bases, with 16 bases between the two germline ends.